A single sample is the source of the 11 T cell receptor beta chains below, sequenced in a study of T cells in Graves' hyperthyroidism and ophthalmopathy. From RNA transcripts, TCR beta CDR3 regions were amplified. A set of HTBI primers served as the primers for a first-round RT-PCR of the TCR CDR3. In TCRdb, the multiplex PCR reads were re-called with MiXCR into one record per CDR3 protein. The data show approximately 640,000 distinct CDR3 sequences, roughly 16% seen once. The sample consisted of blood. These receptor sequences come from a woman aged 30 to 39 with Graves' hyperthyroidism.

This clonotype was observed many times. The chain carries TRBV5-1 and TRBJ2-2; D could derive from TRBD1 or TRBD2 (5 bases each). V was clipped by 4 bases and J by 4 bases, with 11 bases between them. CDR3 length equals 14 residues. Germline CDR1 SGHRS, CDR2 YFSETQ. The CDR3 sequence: CASSRDRGTGELFF. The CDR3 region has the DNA TGCGCCAGCAGCAGGGACCGAGGCACCGGGGAGCTGTTTTTT.

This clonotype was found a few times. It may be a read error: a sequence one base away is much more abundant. The CDR3 DNA reads TGTGCCAGCAGTCTACGACTAGCGGCTTCCTACGAGCAGTACTTC. Protein: CASSLRLAASYEQYF. The chain links TRBV28 to TRBJ2-7, with 9 bases lining up with TRBD2. The V and J ends lost 5 bases and 1 base, in that order; junction bases with no gene match: 6. CDR3 length: 15 residues. Germline CDR1 and CDR2: MDHEN and SYDVKM. Full variable domain (outside the CDR3, taken from reference TRBV28 and TRBJ2-7): DVKVTQSSRYLVKRTGEKVFLECVQDMDHENMFWYRQDPGLGLRLIYFSYDVKMKEKGDIPEGYSVSREKKERFSLILESASTNQTSMYLCASSLRLAASYEQYFGPGTRLTVT.

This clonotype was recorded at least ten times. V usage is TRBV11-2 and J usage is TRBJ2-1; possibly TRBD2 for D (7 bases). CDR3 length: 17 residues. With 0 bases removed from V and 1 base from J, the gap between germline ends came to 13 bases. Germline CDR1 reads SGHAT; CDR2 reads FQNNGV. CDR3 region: CASSLDRGARSYNEQFF. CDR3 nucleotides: TGTGCCAGCAGCTTAGATCGGGGGGCGAGGTCCTACAATGAGCAGTTCTTC.

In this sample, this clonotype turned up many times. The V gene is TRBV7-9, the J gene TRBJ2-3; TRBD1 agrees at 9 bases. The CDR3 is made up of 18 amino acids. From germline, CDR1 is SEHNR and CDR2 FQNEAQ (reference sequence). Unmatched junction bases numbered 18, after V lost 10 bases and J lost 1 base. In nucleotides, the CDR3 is TGTGCCACCGAACAGGGGGCAGGTGTAGATATACGCACAGATACGCAGTATTTT. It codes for CATEQGAGVDIRTDTQYF.

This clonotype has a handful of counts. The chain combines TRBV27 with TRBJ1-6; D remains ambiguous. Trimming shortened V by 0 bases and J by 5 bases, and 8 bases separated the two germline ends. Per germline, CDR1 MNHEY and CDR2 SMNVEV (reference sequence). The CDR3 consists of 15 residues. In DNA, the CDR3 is TGTGCCAGCAGTTTATCGCGGCATAATAATTCACCCCTCCACTTT. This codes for CASSLSRHNNSPLHF.

The CDR3 bases are TGTGCCAGCATCCGGACGGGACCCTCTGACTATGGCTACACCTTC. Residues: CASIRTGPSDYGYTF. The chain uses TRBV6-2 or TRBV6-3 and TRBJ1-2, with a possible D match to TRBD1 (5 bases). V dropped 7 bases and J dropped 3 bases, with 18 bases sitting between them. CDR1 MNHEY and CDR2 SVGEGT come from the germline V gene. CDR3 length: 15 amino acids.

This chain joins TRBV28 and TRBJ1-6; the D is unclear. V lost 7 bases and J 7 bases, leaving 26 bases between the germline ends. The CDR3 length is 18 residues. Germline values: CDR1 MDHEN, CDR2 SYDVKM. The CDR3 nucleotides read TGTGCCAGCACGTCCTCTACTCGAAAGAGGGCCAAAAATTCACCCCTCCACTTT. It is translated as CASTSSTRKRAKNSPLHF.

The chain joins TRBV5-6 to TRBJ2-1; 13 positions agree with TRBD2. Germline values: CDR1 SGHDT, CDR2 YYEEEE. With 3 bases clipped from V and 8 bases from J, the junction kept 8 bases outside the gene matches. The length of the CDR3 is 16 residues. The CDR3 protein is CASSSKGLAGKDEQFF. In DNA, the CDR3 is TGTGCCAGCAGCTCGAAGGGACTAGCGGGAAAAGATGAGCAGTTCTTC.

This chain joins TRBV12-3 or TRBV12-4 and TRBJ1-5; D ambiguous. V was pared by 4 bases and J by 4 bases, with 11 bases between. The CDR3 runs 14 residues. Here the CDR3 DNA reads TGTGCCAGCAGTTCGGAGGACGGAAATCAGCCCCAGCATTTT. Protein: CASSSEDGNQPQHF.

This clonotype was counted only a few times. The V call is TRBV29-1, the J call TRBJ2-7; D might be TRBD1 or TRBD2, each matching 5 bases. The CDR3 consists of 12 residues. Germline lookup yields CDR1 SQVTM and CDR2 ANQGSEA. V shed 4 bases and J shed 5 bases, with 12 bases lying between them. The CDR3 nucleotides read TGCAGCGTTGGTCAGGGAGTCCACGAGCAGTACTTC. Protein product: CSVGQGVHEQYF.

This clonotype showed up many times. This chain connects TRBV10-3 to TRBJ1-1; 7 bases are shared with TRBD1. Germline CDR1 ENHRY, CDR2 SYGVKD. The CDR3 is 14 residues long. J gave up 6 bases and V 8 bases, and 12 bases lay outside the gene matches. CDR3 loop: CAIRYSTGTPEAFF. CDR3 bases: TGTGCCATCCGATACTCGACAGGGACCCCTGAAGCTTTCTTT.